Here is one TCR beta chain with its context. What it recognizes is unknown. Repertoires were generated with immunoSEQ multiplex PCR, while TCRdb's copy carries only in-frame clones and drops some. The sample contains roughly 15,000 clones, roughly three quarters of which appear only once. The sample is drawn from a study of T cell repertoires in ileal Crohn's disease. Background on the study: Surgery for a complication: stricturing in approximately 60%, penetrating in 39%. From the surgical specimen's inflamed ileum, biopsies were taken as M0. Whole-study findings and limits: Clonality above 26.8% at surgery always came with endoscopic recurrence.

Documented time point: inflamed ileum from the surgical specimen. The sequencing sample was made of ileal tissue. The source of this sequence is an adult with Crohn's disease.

Here the CDR3 reads CASSIVTGSEQYF. The CDR3 DNA is TGTGCCAGTAGTATAGTCACAGGGAGCGAGCAGTACTTC. This chain joins TRBV19 and TRBJ2-7; D is perhaps TRBD1 (6 bases). CDR3 length: 13 residues. Germline values: CDR1 LNHDA, CDR2 SQIVND (reference sequence). V was cut by 1 base and J by 6 bases, with 10 bases left in between. Based on the CDR3 plus reference TRBV19 and TRBJ2-7, the full variable domain is DGGITQSPKYLFRKEGQNVTLSCEQNLNHDAMYWYRQDPGQGLRLIYYSQIVNDFQKGDIAEGYSVSREKKESFPLTVTSAQKNPTAFYLCASSIVTGSEQYFGPGTRLTVT.